This section outlines one T cell receptor (beta chain) sequence together with its context. Sequencing was performed with immunoSEQ multiplex PCR; in TCRdb, only in-frame clones are kept and a portion is missing. The sample comprises roughly 12,000 clones, approximately 63% of which are singletons, and about 25% rests with the top ten. The source of the sample is a study of sequential checkpoint blockade in melanoma. Trimming shortened V by 3 bases and J by 0 bases, and 14 bases separated the two germline ends. From germline, CDR1 is MNHNS and CDR2 SASEGT. The CDR3 is 17 amino acids. Treatment of the sample: randomized to nivolumab then ipilimumab (arm A) or the reverse (arm B).

The sequencing here drew on CD8+ T cells sorted from blood (inferred from file names), taken from a patient given nivolumab and ipilimumab in sequence. The chain has TRBV6-1 and TRBJ1-4; the D gene is possibly TRBD1 (5 bases). The sequence was obtained from a human donor with melanoma. CDR3: CASSDRAGPSTNEKLFF. In nucleotides, the CDR3 is TGTGCCAGCAGTGATCGGGCAGGGCCCTCAACTAATGAAAAACTGTTTTTT.